This T cell receptor (beta chain) originates from a study of blood T cell repertoires in COVID-19. Study processing details: Amplification from reference gene primers served as the basis for estimated nucleated cell counts. Assay used: immunoSEQ multiplex PCR; TCRdb lists only in-frame clones, some missing. V and J calls and clone size come straight from that table; D and trimming were deduced from the DNA. The sample yields roughly 100,000 clones, about 88% seen once. With 0 bases removed from V and 5 bases from J, the gap between germline ends came to 23 bases. CDR1 and CDR2 (germline): SGDLS, YYNGEE. This CDR3 spans 18 amino acids.

The sample comprised peripheral blood. This sequence was found in a human donor in a cohort sampled during active COVID-19. V is TRBV9 and J is TRBJ2-5; maybe TRBD1 (6 bases). The DNA of the CDR3 is TGTGCCAGCAGCGTAGCTGGAGTTGGGCCGAGGGGGTTGGAGACCCAGTACTTC. Protein product: CASSVAGVGPRGLETQYF.